Following are 15 T cell receptor beta chains from one sample sequenced in a study of blood T cells in healthy people across ages. A second PCR of about 7 to 12 cycles used a sample-barcoded 5' primer and a J-beta primer mix. TCRdb re-analysed the 5' RACE reads in MiXCR, keeping a single row per CDR3 protein. This sample has over 1,500,000 distinct CDR3 sequences, with just under 50% found just once. Material: blood. These receptors were collected from a woman between 35 and 50 years old in good health.

This chain uses TRBV7-2 with TRBJ2-5, with D tentatively TRBD2 (5 bases). Looked up from germline, CDR1 is SGHTA and CDR2 is FQGNSA. The CDR3 is 15 residues long. Trimming pared 1 base from V and 4 bases from J, leaving 13 bases between. CDR3 protein: CASSLVEAGRETQYF. Written as DNA, the CDR3 is TGTGCCAGCAGCTTAGTGGAGGCTGGGCGAGAGACCCAGTACTTC.

A word on this clonotype: One junction end disagrees with the germline gene, perhaps due to a read error. J is TRBJ2-3 and V is TRBV6-5; D is possibly TRBD1 or TRBD2 (5 bases each). Germline values: CDR1 MNHEY, CDR2 SVGAGI. The CDR3 runs 16 residues. The CDR3 nucleotides are TGTGCCAGCAGGTACTATCCGGGACGGAGCACAGATACGCAGTATTTT. This codes for CASRYYPGRSTDTQYF.

The V and J genes are TRBV28 and TRBJ1-2; D remains unclear. The CDR3 is 18 residues long. Trimming took 3 bases from V and 3 from J, leaving 23 bases between them. The V gene's germline CDR1 is MDHEN and CDR2 SYDVKM. The CDR3 sequence: CASSLFSGRAEVYYGYTF. In DNA form, the CDR3 reads TGTGCCAGCAGTTTGTTCTCGGGGAGGGCCGAGGTGTACTATGGCTACACCTTC.

This chain connects TRBV4-2 to TRBJ2-7, with 10 bases lining up with TRBD1. The CDR3 is 13 residues long. Germline V gene data show CDR1 as LGHNA and CDR2 as YNFKEQ. Losses at the gene ends were 3 bases for V and 6 bases for J; bases not matched to a gene: 2. CDR3 sequence (DNA): TGTGCCAGCAGCCACCGGGACAGGGGCGAGCAGTACTTC. Translating it yields CASSHRDRGEQYF.

This rearrangement joins TRBV3-1 to TRBJ2-3, with D hard to call. Germline values: CDR1 LGHDT, CDR2 YNNKEL (reference sequence). CDR3 length: 13 amino acids. V was cut by 5 bases and J by 5 bases, with 11 bases left in between. The CDR3 protein is CASSTRVKDTQYF. Here the CDR3 DNA reads TGTGCCAGCAGCACCCGGGTTAAAGATACGCAGTATTTT.

This clonotype was detected once. The CDR3 DNA follows: TGTGCCAGCAGCCAAGAACTAGCGGGGGCTCTGGGGACCCAGTACTTC. Amino acid sequence: CASSQELAGALGTQYF. The chain links TRBV4-2 to TRBJ2-5, with 11 bases identical to TRBD2. Losses at the gene ends were 0 bases for V and 7 bases for J; bases not matched to a gene: 7. CDR1 and CDR2 from the germline V gene are LGHNA and YNFKEQ. CDR3 length: 16 amino acids.

The rearrangement uses TRBV6-1 and TRBJ2-1, with D possibly matching TRBD1 (5 bases). V was cut by 4 bases and J by 13 bases, with 11 bases left in between. CDR1 is MNHNS, CDR2 SASEGT, per germline. CDR3 length: 11 amino acids. This CDR3 is CASSGGHTQFF. CDR3 DNA: TGTGCCAGCAGTGGAGGACATACCCAGTTCTTC.

V and J are TRBV29-1 and TRBJ1-4; 9 bases line up with TRBD1. CDR3 size: 13 residues. Germline CDR1 reads SQVTM; CDR2 reads ANQGSEA. The chain's CDR3 is CSASTGGDEKLFF. CDR3 nucleotide sequence: TGCAGTGCCTCCACAGGGGGCGATGAAAAACTGTTTTTT.

The gene calls are TRBV6-5 and TRBJ2-5; 7 bases match TRBD2. The V and J ends lost 2 bases and 1 base, in that order; junction bases with no gene match: 7. Germline assignment: CDR1 MNHEY and CDR2 SVGAGI. The CDR3 consists of 16 residues. The chain's CDR3 is CASSYGTSEIQETQYF. The CDR3 nucleotides read TGTGCCAGCAGTTACGGAACTAGCGAGATCCAAGAGACCCAGTACTTC.

The rearrangement uses TRBV28 and TRBJ1-5, with a possible D match to TRBD1 (5 bases). The CDR3 loop spans 15 amino acids. The V gene lost 3 bases and the J gene lost 0 bases, with 9 bases spanning the gap. The germline V gene encodes CDR1 MDHEN and CDR2 SYDVKM. This CDR3 is CASSFTGVSNQPQHF. In DNA, the CDR3 is TGTGCCAGCAGTTTTACGGGGGTTAGCAATCAGCCCCAGCATTTT.

In its sample, this clonotype was seen a few times. The chain employs TRBV6-5 and TRBJ2-7; 9 positions agree with TRBD1. The V gene's germline CDR1 is MNHEY and CDR2 SVGAGI. V lost 5 bases, J lost 2 bases, and 7 bases stayed unmatched. This CDR3 is 15 amino acids long. The CDR3 DNA follows: TGTGCCAGCAGTCGAGTGGGACAGGGCCCCTACGAGCAGTACTTC. Protein product: CASSRVGQGPYEQYF.

This clonotype was seen at least ten times. This chain joins TRBV20-1 and TRBJ2-3; D tentatively fits TRBD1 or TRBD2 (6 bases each). V lost 3 bases and J 4 bases, leaving 20 bases between the germline ends. Germline loops: CDR1 DFQATT, CDR2 SNEGSKA (reference sequence). This CDR3 is built from 16 residues. The CDR3 DNA is TGCAGTGCTAGTGTGTGGGGCAGGGGAGGATCAGATACGCAGTATTTT. It codes for CSASVWGRGGSDTQYF.

The chain carries TRBV12-3 or TRBV12-4 and TRBJ2-5; D gene ambiguous. The CDR3 is 15 amino acids. With 0 bases removed from V and 7 bases from J, the gap between germline ends came to 15 bases. CDR3 amino acids: CASSLARLQEGTQYF. The CDR3 DNA is TGTGCCAGCAGTTTAGCTCGGCTTCAAGAAGGGACCCAGTACTTC.

The chain recombines TRBV24-1 with TRBJ2-1; D gene ambiguous. Germline CDR1 reads KGHDR; CDR2 reads SFDVKD. V was clipped by 3 bases and J by 5 bases, with 16 bases between them. This CDR3 region has 16 residues. The CDR3 DNA is TGTGCCACCAGTGATCCCCAGGAACTTTTTGACAATGAGCAGTTCTTC. Translated, it gives CATSDPQELFDNEQFF.

The gene calls are TRBV7-9 and TRBJ2-3; the D is unclear. This CDR3 is 15 amino acids long. CDR1 and CDR2 (germline): SEHNR, FQNEAQ (reference sequence). The V end was cut by 2 bases, the J end by 2 bases, with 11 bases between. The CDR3 sequence: CASSLIAGFTDTQYF. The CDR3 DNA follows: TGTGCCAGCAGCTTAATCGCTGGATTCACAGATACGCAGTATTTT.